This T cell receptor (beta chain) was identified during a study of human T cells and chemical hapten exposure. About the study: Investigators sensitized approximately 2 cm by approximately 2 cm of upper inner arm skin with 2% DPC.

This CDR3 contains 15 residues. Germline V gene data show CDR1 as SGHTA and CDR2 as FQGNSA. Losses at the gene ends were 5 bases for V and 0 bases for J; bases not matched to a gene: 3. TCRdb used MiXCR to reprocess the RACE reads, holding one entry per CDR3 protein. The sample contains over 300,000 distinct CDR3 sequences, roughly 4.6% of which appear only once. Specified time point: pre-sensitization, week 0. Treatment indicated: therapeutic diphenylcyclopropenone sensitization with weekly scalp DPC. This clonotype was found many times. Sample: whole blood, taken in connection with sensitization to the hapten diphenylcyclopropenone (DPC). The receptor was derived from a woman in her forties or fifties with alopecia areata. Some clones in this sample may be carry-over from other donors' samples. The V and J genes are TRBV7-2 and TRBJ1-5; 8 positions match TRBD1. Written as DNA, the CDR3 is TGTGCCAGCAGCCAAACAGGGGGTAGCAATCAGCCCCAGCATTTT. Amino acid sequence: CASSQTGGSNQPQHF.